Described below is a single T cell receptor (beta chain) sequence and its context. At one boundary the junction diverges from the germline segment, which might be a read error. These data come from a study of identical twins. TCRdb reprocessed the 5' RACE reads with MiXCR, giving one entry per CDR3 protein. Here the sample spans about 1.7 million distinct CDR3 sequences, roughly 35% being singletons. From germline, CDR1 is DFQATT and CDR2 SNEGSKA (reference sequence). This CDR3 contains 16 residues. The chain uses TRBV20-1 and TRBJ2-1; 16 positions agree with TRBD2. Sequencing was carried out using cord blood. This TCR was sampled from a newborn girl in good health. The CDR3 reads CSTRAGTSGGANEQFF. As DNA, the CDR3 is TGCAGTACTAGAGCCGGGACTAGCGGGGGGGCCAATGAGCAGTTCTTC.